Each of the 30 T cell receptor beta chains below was sequenced from the same sample in a study of CD8+CD57+ T cells in acquired aplastic anemia. The patients chosen for sequencing had shown expansion of CD8+CD57+ cells (detected by flow cytometry). Using genomic DNA as the template, TCR beta VDJ and CDR3 profiling was carried out. TCRdb independently ran MiXCR on the reads; one entry per CDR3 protein. The table includes more than 150,000 distinct CDR3 sequences, under 50% detected once. The sample consisted of sorted CD4+, CD8+, or CD8+CD57+ T cells (not recorded which) from PBMCs. These receptors were obtained from a human donor with aplastic anemia.

V and J are TRBV2 and TRBJ1-4; D perhaps matches TRBD1 (6 bases). CDR3 size: 13 residues. Germline CDR1 and CDR2: SNHLY and FYNNEI. Trimming took 5 bases from V and 7 from J, leaving 11 bases between them. The CDR3 DNA reads as TGTGCCAGCAGTCACATACAGGGTGAAAAACTGTTTTTT. Translation: CASSHIQGEKLFF.

The CDR3: CASRAGTDYEQYF. DNA of the CDR3: TGTGCCAGCAGGGCCGGGACGGACTACGAGCAGTACTTC. The chain is built from TRBV11-2 and TRBJ2-7; D may match TRBD1 or TRBD2 (5 bases each). The ends were cut back, 6 bases at V and 3 bases at J, with 12 bases in the middle. The CDR3 loop spans 13 amino acids. The germline gives CDR1 SGHAT, CDR2 FQNNGV. Supplemented by reference TRBV11-2 and TRBJ2-7, the full variable domain reads EAGVAQSPRYKIIEKRQSVAFWCNPISGHATLYWYQQILGQGPKLLIQFQNNGVVDDSQLPKDRFSAERLKGVDSTLKIQPAKLEDSAVYLCASRAGTDYEQYFGPGTRLTVT.

The chain links TRBV7-8 to TRBJ1-6; D is unresolved. Trimming left V 5 bases short and J 14 bases short, with 13 bases between. CDR1 SGHVS and CDR2 FQNEAQ come from the germline V gene. The CDR3 spans 12 residues. The CDR3 reads CASSPTARSLHF. The CDR3 DNA follows: TGTGCCAGCAGCCCCACAGCACGTTCCCTCCACTTT.

The chain is built from TRBV6-1 and TRBJ2-5; 11 nucleotides align to TRBD2. CDR1 and CDR2 (germline): MNHNS, SASEGT. This CDR3 comprises 17 residues. The CDR3 protein is CASGGLAGISYQETQYF. CDR3 bases: TGTGCTAGTGGAGGACTAGCGGGCATCTCGTACCAAGAGACCCAGTACTTC.

The chain recombines TRBV30 with TRBJ1-3; D is perhaps TRBD1 (5 bases). CDR1 is GTSNPN and CDR2 is SVGIG in the germline V gene (reference sequence). Trimming stripped 2 bases from V and 8 bases from J, with 16 bases between. This CDR3 region has 14 residues. CDR3 protein: CAWSRGRRLDTIYF. As DNA, the CDR3 is TGTGCCTGGAGTCGGGGGAGACGGCTTGACACCATATATTTT.

There are many counts of this clonotype. This rearrangement joins TRBV5-1 to TRBJ1-1, with unresolved D. The CDR3 totals 16 residues. V lost 4 bases and J lost 0, with 16 bases in between. Looked up from germline, CDR1 is SGHRS and CDR2 is YFSETQ. The CDR3 nucleotides read TGCGCCAGCAGCCTGACCGTTCAGGCGGTGAACACTGAAGCTTTCTTT. This sequence encodes CASSLTVQAVNTEAFF.

In its sample, this clonotype was seen a few times. The V call is TRBV10-2, the J call TRBJ2-2, with TRBD2 matching 9 bases. The CDR3 has 15 residues. Per germline, CDR1 WSHSY and CDR2 SAAADI. Trimming at V came to 4 bases and at J to 5 bases, leaving 5 bases not matched to a gene. CDR3 sequence: CASSGGGGATGELFF. In DNA form, the CDR3 reads TGCGCCAGCAGTGGGGGCGGGGGGGCTACCGGGGAGCTGTTTTTT.

This clonotype has a count of ten or more. This chain connects TRBV6-5 to TRBJ2-7; no firm D call. There are 14 residues in the CDR3. The germline gives CDR1 MNHEY, CDR2 SVGAGI. V was pared by 4 bases and J by 1 base, with 11 bases between. As DNA, the CDR3 is TGTGCCAGCAGTTCCACCCCCCCGTCCTACGAGCAGTACTTC. This sequence encodes CASSSTPPSYEQYF.

The V call is TRBV19, the J call TRBJ1-1; D is possibly TRBD1 (5 bases). Germline values: CDR1 LNHDA, CDR2 SQIVND (reference sequence). V lost 7 bases to trimming and J lost 5 bases, with 17 bases between them. This CDR3 comprises 14 residues. The CDR3 nucleotides are TGTGCCAGTAAGTCTTGGGGGGAGATGACTGAAGCTTTCTTT. It is translated as CASKSWGEMTEAFF.

This clonotype was observed a few times. A much larger clonotype is one base distant, so this may be a read error. This likely comes from a read error, as the CDR3 has no conserved phenylalanine or tryptophan at its end. The rearrangement uses TRBV20-1 and TRBJ2-3; weak D call: TRBD1 (7 bases). CDR3 length: 14 residues. Per the germline V gene, CDR1 is DFQATT and CDR2 is SNEGSKA (reference sequence). Trimming left V 3 bases short and J 6 bases short, with 16 bases between. In DNA form, the CDR3 reads TGCAGTGCTAGTAGCCAGGGGGGTGGGGATACGCAGTATCTT. Its protein is CSASSQGGGDTQYL.

This clonotype was detected many times. The V and J genes are TRBV13 and TRBJ2-7; 11 positions match TRBD2. The germline gives CDR1 PRHDT, CDR2 FYEKMQ (reference sequence). With 2 bases clipped from V and 3 bases from J, the junction kept 6 bases outside the gene matches. CDR3 length: 16 amino acids. The CDR3 DNA sequence: TGTGCCAGCAGCTTACTAGCGGGAGGCATGAACTACGAGCAGTACTTC. Protein: CASSLLAGGMNYEQYF.

This clonotype was counted many times. V is TRBV9 and J is TRBJ2-2; the D is unclear. V was shortened by 4 bases and J by 0 bases, with 13 bases between the two germline ends. Germline V gene sequence: CDR1 SGDLS, CDR2 YYNGEE. This CDR3 is 16 amino acids long. CDR3 nucleotides: TGTGCCAGCAGCTCCAGAGGTAGCCCGAACACCGGGGAGCTGTTTTTT. It translates to CASSSRGSPNTGELFF.

The chain is built from TRBV20-1 and TRBJ1-2, with no clear D. CDR3 length: 12 amino acids. V was clipped by 3 bases and J by 3 bases, with 8 bases between them. Germline CDR1 reads DFQATT; CDR2 reads SNEGSKA (reference sequence). CDR3 in DNA: TGCAGTGCTAGGTTTCAGCACTATGGCTACACCTTC. Encoded protein: CSARFQHYGYTF.

This clonotype was seen many times. This chain connects TRBV5-6 to TRBJ2-6, with 8 positions matching TRBD1. The junction had 9 bases not matched to a gene; V was cut back by 4 bases and J by 0 bases. The CDR3 extends over 18 amino acids. Germline V lookup: CDR1 SGHDT, CDR2 YYEEEE. The CDR3 loop reads CASSPGDRTVSGANVLTF. Written as DNA, the CDR3 is TGTGCCAGCAGCCCGGGGGACAGGACAGTCTCTGGGGCCAACGTCCTGACTTTC. The variable domain in full, with the rest retrieved from reference TRBV5-6 and TRBJ2-6, is DAGVTQSPTHLIKTRGQQVTLRCSPKSGHDTVSWYQQALGQGPQFIFQYYEEEERQRGNFPDRFSGHQFPNYSSELNVNALLLGDSALYLCASSPGDRTVSGANVLTFGAGSRLTVL.

This clonotype has at least ten counts. The V gene is TRBV6-5, the J gene TRBJ2-1, with D maybe TRBD2 (6 bases). This CDR3 has 15 residues. The V and J ends lost 3 bases and 5 bases respectively, with 14 bases between them. Germline CDR1 reads MNHEY; CDR2 reads SVGAGI. DNA of the CDR3: TGTGCCAGCAGTTATCGGGGACTTCTCAACAATGAGCAGTTCTTC. It codes for CASSYRGLLNNEQFF.

This clonotype appeared many times. The rearrangement links TRBV9 to TRBJ2-2, with TRBD2 matching 8 bases. J lost 5 bases, V lost 1 base, and 4 bases had no gene match. CDR3 length: 15 amino acids. Germline values: CDR1 SGDLS, CDR2 YYNGEE. For the CDR3, the DNA is TGTGCCAGCAGCGTAAGCAGCGGGGGTACCGGGGAGCTGTTTTTT. The encoded protein is CASSVSSGGTGELFF.

The chain has TRBV5-4 and TRBJ2-7; 8 nucleotides agree with TRBD2. The CDR3 runs to 17 residues. Germline CDR1 SGHNT, CDR2 YYREEE (reference sequence). Trimming at V came to 0 bases and at J to 0 bases, leaving 8 bases not matched to a gene. CDR3 sequence reads: CASSLELAEGFSYEQYF. CDR3 nucleotide sequence: TGTGCCAGCAGCTTGGAACTAGCGGAGGGATTCTCCTACGAGCAGTACTTC.

This clonotype was detected ten times or more. The genes are TRBV5-6 and TRBJ2-7; possibly TRBD1 for D (5 bases). V was pared by 4 bases and J by 3 bases, with 17 bases between. There are 15 residues in the CDR3. From germline, CDR1 is SGHDT and CDR2 YYEEEE. The CDR3 here is CASSSPGSDSYEQYF. CDR3 DNA sequence: TGTGCCAGCAGCAGCCCCGGGTCCGACAGCTACGAGCAGTACTTC.

J is TRBJ2-7 and V is TRBV20-1, with TRBD1 matching over 8 bases. CDR3 length: 13 amino acids. With V trimmed by 3 bases and J by 3 bases, 4 bases remained unmatched. Germline CDR1 and CDR2: DFQATT and SNEGSKA (reference sequence). CDR3 sequence: CSARGQVDYEQYF. CDR3 DNA sequence: TGCAGTGCTAGGGGACAGGTGGACTACGAGCAGTACTTC.

Many counts were recorded for this clonotype. This sequence joins TRBV5-4 and TRBJ2-1, with 7 bases fitting TRBD2. CDR3 length: 14 amino acids. CDR1 and CDR2 (germline): SGHNT, YYREEE (reference sequence). The trim removed 9 bases at V and 0 bases at J, leaving 6 bases unmatched. The CDR3 DNA is TGTGCCATTCAGACGGGGGGCTCCTACAATGAGCAGTTCTTC. It encodes CAIQTGGSYNEQFF.

This clonotype was observed at least ten times. This sequence joins TRBV9 and TRBJ1-2; weak D call: TRBD1 (5 bases). V lost 3 bases and J 5 bases, leaving 20 bases between the germline ends. The CDR3 runs 16 residues. Looked up from germline, CDR1 is SGDLS and CDR2 is YYNGEE. CDR3 loop: CASSAGGGSLSYGYTF. CDR3 in DNA: TGTGCCAGCAGCGCTGGGGGGGGGTCCCTATCATATGGCTACACCTTC.

This clonotype was seen a few times. CDR3 sequence: CASSLRGQGFLEQFF. DNA for the CDR3: TGTGCCAGCAGCCTAAGGGGACAGGGCTTTCTTGAGCAGTTCTTC. This sequence joins TRBV12-3 or TRBV12-4 and TRBJ2-1; 9 bases align to TRBD1. V gave up 6 bases and J gave up 9 bases; unmatched junction bases: 12. This CDR3 region has 15 residues.

This chain connects TRBV12-3 or TRBV12-4 to TRBJ2-3; 13 nucleotides match TRBD2. V dropped 6 bases and J dropped 1; count of bases not matched to a gene: 1. This CDR3 has 15 amino acids. CDR3 in DNA: TGTGCCAGCAGCACTAGCGGGGGGGGCACAGATACGCAGTATTTT. Protein: CASSTSGGGTDTQYF.

The genes are TRBV2 and TRBJ1-1; D unclear. CDR1 is SNHLY, CDR2 FYNNEI, per germline. V shed 10 bases and J shed 1 base, with 13 bases lying between them. CDR3 length equals 13 residues. The DNA of the CDR3 is TGTGCCATACTCCCGGTGGGGAACACTGAAGCTTTCTTT. Residues: CAILPVGNTEAFF.

V and J are TRBV15 and TRBJ1-6; possibly TRBD1 for D (5 bases). The CDR3 runs 16 residues. The germline gives CDR1 LNHNV, CDR2 YYDKDF (reference sequence). V shed 3 bases and J shed 8 bases, with 17 bases lying between them. The CDR3 reads CATSSFRQGLDSPLHF. The CDR3 coding sequence is TGTGCCACCAGCAGTTTTCGGCAGGGCTTAGATTCACCCCTCCACTTT.

This clonotype has more than one count but fewer than ten. Just one base apart from a much larger clone, this may be a read error. The V call is TRBV5-5, the J call TRBJ1-2; D is undetermined. There are 13 residues in the CDR3. Trimming removed 5 bases at V and 4 bases at J, with 12 bases between. Looked up from germline, CDR1 is SGHKS and CDR2 is YYEKEE (reference sequence). In nucleotides, the CDR3 is TGTGCCAGCAGGTCCCCCTACAGCTATGGCTACACCTTC. As protein: CASRSPYSYGYTF.

The V gene is TRBV29-1, the J gene TRBJ2-3, with 7 bases that match TRBD1. The CDR3 contains 12 residues. In germline, CDR1 is SQVTM, CDR2 ANQGSEA. Germline trimming cut 4 bases from V and 3 bases from J; bases unmatched to any gene: 1. The CDR3 DNA reads as TGCAGCGTTGGACAGGGAACAGATACGCAGTATTTT. This sequence encodes CSVGQGTDTQYF.

The rearrangement joins TRBV10-3 to TRBJ2-1; a possible D gene is TRBD2 (8 bases). Per the germline V gene, CDR1 is ENHRY and CDR2 is SYGVKD. Trimming pared 11 bases from V and 5 bases from J, leaving 25 bases between. The CDR3 has 16 residues. The CDR3 here is CAFSTGTSDHHNEQFF. DNA for the CDR3: TGTGCCTTCTCGACAGGGACTAGTGATCACCACAATGAGCAGTTCTTC.

The chain carries TRBV5-1 and TRBJ1-1; D is unclear. The CDR3 length is 13 residues. V was trimmed by 4 bases and J by 4 bases, leaving 11 bases between them. Germline loops: CDR1 SGHRS, CDR2 YFSETQ. CDR3 in DNA: TGCGCCAGCAGCCAAGTGGTGGGCACTGAAGCTTTCTTT. Translated, it gives CASSQVVGTEAFF. Full variable domain (rest looked up from reference TRBV5-1 and TRBJ1-1): KAGVTQTPRYLIKTRGQQVTLSCSPISGHRSVSWYQQTPGQGLQFLFEYFSETQRNKGNFPGRFSGRQFSNSRSEMNVSTLELGDSALYLCASSQVVGTEAFFGQGTRLTVV.

This clonotype was detected only a few times. The chain links TRBV20-1 to TRBJ2-5; maybe TRBD1 (5 bases). CDR3 size: 14 residues. Germline values: CDR1 DFQATT, CDR2 SNEGSKA (reference sequence). The ends were cut back, 4 bases at V and 1 base at J, with 13 bases in the middle. This CDR3 is CSATVGQGQETQYF. CDR3 bases: TGCAGTGCTACCGTGGGGCAGGGCCAAGAGACCCAGTACTTC.